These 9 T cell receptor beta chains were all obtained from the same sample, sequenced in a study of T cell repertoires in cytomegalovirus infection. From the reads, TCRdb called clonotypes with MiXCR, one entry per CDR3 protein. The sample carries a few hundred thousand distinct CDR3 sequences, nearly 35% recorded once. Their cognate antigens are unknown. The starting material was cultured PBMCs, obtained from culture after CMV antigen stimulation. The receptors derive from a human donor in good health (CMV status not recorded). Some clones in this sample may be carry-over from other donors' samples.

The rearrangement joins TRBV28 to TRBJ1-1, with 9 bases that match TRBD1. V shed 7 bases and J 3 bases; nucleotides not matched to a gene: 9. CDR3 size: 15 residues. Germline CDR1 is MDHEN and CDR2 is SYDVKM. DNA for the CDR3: TGTGCCAGCACCCTTAGGACAGGGGAGGACACTGAAGCTTTCTTT. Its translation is CASTLRTGEDTEAFF.

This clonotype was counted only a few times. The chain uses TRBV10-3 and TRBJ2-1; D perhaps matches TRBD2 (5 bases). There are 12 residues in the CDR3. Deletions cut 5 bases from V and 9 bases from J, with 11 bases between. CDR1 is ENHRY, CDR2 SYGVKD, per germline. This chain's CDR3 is CAISNLEGEQFF. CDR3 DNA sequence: TGTGCCATCAGTAACCTAGAGGGTGAGCAGTTCTTC.

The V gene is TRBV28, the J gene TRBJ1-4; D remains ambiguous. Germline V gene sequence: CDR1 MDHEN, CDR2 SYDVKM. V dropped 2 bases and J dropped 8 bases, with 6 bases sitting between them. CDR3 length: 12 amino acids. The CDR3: CASSLGLEKLFF. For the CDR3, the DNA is TGTGCCAGCAGTTTAGGTTTGGAAAAACTGTTTTTT.

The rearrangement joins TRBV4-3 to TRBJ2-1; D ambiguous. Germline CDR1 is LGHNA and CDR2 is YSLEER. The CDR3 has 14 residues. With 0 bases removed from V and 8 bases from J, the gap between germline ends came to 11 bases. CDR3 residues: CASSQDLSSDEQFF. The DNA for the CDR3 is TGCGCCAGCAGCCAAGATTTATCAAGCGATGAGCAGTTCTTC.

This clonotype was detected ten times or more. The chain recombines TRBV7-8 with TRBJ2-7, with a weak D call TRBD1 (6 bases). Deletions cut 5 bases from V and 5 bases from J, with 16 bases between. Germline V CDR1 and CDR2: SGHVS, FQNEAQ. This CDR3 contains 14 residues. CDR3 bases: TGTGCCAGCAGCCTGGGGGCGCATGCCCACGAGCAGTACGTC. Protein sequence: CASSLGAHAHEQYV.

CDR3 sequence: CASSETDTQYF. Here the CDR3 DNA reads TGTGCCAGCTCAGAGACAGATACGCAGTATTTT. This sequence joins TRBV18 and TRBJ2-3; D ambiguous. Looked up from germline, CDR1 is KGHSH and CDR2 is LQKENI. The CDR3 runs 11 residues. V lost 5 bases, J lost 3 bases, and 3 bases lay in between.

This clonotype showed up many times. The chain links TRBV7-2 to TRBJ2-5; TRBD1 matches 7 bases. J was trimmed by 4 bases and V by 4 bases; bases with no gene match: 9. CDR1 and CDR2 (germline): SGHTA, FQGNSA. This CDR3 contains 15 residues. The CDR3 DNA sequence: TGTGCCAGCAGCTCCGGTGACACAGGGGTAGAGACCCAGTACTTC. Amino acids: CASSSGDTGVETQYF. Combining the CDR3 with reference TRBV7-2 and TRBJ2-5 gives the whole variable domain GAGVSQSPSNKVTEKGKDVELRCDPISGHTALYWYRQSLGQGLEFLIYFQGNSAPDKSGLPSDRFSAERTGGSVSTLTIQRTQQEDSAVYLCASSSGDTGVETQYFGPGTRLLVL.

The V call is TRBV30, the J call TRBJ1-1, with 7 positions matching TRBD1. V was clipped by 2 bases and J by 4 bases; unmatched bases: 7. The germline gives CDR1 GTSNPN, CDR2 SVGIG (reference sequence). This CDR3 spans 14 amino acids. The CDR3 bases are TGTGCCTGGAGTCGGGGACAGTACGGCACTGAAGCTTTCTTT. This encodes CAWSRGQYGTEAFF.

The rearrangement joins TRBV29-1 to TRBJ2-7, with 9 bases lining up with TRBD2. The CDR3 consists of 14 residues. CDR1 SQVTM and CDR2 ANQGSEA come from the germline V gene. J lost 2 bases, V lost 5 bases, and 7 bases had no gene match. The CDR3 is CSVLLAGNPYEQYV. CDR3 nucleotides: TGCAGCGTTTTACTAGCGGGTAATCCCTACGAGCAGTACGTC.